Reported below is one T cell receptor beta chain. The sample comes from a study of blood T cell repertoires in COVID-19. Study-level background: Samples taken during acute and convalescent COVID-19 were collected in the United States, Italy and Spain. T cells, B-cell-depleted T cells, or PBMCs provided the cDNA or gDNA that served as material.

Authors' data handling: Amplifying reference gene primers gave estimates of nucleated cell counts. Generated by immunoSEQ multiplex PCR, the TCRdb table keeps only in-frame clones and is missing some. The DNA gave D and trimming, while V, J and clone size come from that table. This sample has about 170,000 clones, with roughly 80% found just once. The CDR3 consists of 13 residues. From germline, CDR1 is MDHEN and CDR2 SYDVKM. V dropped 2 bases and J dropped 4 bases, with 6 bases sitting between them. This clonotype was obtained from a man in his sixties or seventies with active or convalescent COVID-19. Sequencing was performed on peripheral blood. The chain employs TRBV28 and TRBJ1-5; D gene unclear. Here the CDR3 reads CASSLGKNQPQHF. CDR3 coding DNA: TGTGCCAGCAGTTTAGGCAAGAATCAGCCCCAGCATTTT.